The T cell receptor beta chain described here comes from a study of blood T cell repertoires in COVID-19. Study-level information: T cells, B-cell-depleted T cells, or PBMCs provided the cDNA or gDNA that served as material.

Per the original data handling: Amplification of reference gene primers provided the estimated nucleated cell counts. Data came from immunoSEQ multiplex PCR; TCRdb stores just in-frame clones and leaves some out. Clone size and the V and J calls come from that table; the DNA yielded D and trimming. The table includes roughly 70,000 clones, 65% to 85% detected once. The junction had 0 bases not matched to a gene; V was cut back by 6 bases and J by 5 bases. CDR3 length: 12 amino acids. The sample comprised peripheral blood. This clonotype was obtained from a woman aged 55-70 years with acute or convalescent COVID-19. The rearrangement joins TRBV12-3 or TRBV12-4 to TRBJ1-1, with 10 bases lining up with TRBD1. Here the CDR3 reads CASRGQGTEAFF. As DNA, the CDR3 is TGTGCCAGCAGGGGACAGGGGACTGAAGCTTTCTTT.